By frequency in the sample, the clone carrying this T cell receptor (beta chain) is large. Its antigen is currently unknown. The data derive from a study of circulating CD8 cells and anti-PD-1 response in melanoma. Study overall: About 45% of the 13 patients had prior targeted therapy or immunotherapy; seven did not.

Study-wide results and limits: Published repertoire comparisons used only baseline and M1 samples. TIGIT repertoires were least diverse, DNEG repertoires most diverse. Clonotype sharing was highest between DPOS and TIGIT subsets.

TCR libraries were prepared from approximately 15 ng of total RNA with the QIAseq Immune Repertoire TCR panel. TCRdb processed the reads anew with MiXCR; each CDR3 protein has one entry. The repertoire has about 1,000 distinct CDR3 sequences, approximately 5.2% of them found once; the top ten carry 4.9%. The V gene's germline CDR1 is MNHEY and CDR2 SMNVEV (reference sequence). The CDR3 length is 14 residues. V was clipped by 0 bases and J by 6 bases, with 11 bases between them. Four subsets defined by PD-1 and/or TIGIT were sorted from live CD3+CD8+TCRalphabeta+ cells. The sample consisted of CD8+ T cells from PBMCs, taken at baseline or after one month of anti-PD-1 therapy (not recorded which). The receptor was derived from a human donor with melanoma. The gene calls are TRBV27 and TRBJ1-1; a possible D gene is TRBD1 (6 bases). CDR3 in amino acids: CASSLSWGAPEAFF. The CDR3 DNA sequence: TGTGCCAGCAGTTTATCGTGGGGGGCCCCTGAAGCTTTCTTT.